These T cell receptor beta chains were read from a single sample in a study of shared clonotypes between healthy human individuals. Assay used: immunoSEQ multiplex PCR; TCRdb lists only in-frame clones, some missing. Of about 660,000 clones in the sample, over 65% were seen once. The source material was memory CD4+ T cells sorted from blood. The source is a woman aged 25 to 39 in good health. Each CDR3 is given with its conserved first and last residue. A D gene is named only where the DNA matches it firmly. Not all rows give a size; the values are once, few, many and, for expanded clones, a class.

J,size,V,D,DNA,CDR3
TRBJ2-5,few,TRBV7-9,TRBD1,TGTGCCAGCAGCATGGGACAGAGAGAGACCCAGTACTTC,CASSMGQRETQYF
TRBJ1-5,NA,TRBV6-1,NA,TGTGCCAGCGGGGTGACGGGCAATCAGCCCCAGCATTTT,CASGVTGNQPQHF
TRBJ1-5,once,TRBV28,TRBD1,TGTGCCAGCAAGCTGACAGGGGTTAATAGCAATCAGCCCCAGCATTTT,CASKLTGVNSNQPQHF
TRBJ1-1,NA,TRBV28,NA,TGTGCCAGCAATTTAATGAAGACAGCGAACACTGAAGCTTTCTTT,CASNLMKTANTEAFF
TRBJ2-7,NA,TRBV15,NA,TGTGCCACCAGCTCCGGGACAATCTACGAGCAGTACTTC,CATSSGTIYEQYF
TRBJ2-3,NA,TRBV2,NA,TGTGCCAGCAGTGATTGGAGAGATACGCAGTATTTT,CASSDWRDTQYF
TRBJ1-5,NA,TRBV7-2,TRBD1,TGTGCCAGCAGCTTAGCGACAGGGTACAATCAGCCCCAGCATTTT,CASSLATGYNQPQHF
TRBJ2-7,NA,TRBV11-3,NA,TGTGCCAGCAGCTTCGCAGGGGTCGACGAGCAGTACTTC,CASSFAGVDEQYF
TRBJ2-7,NA,TRBV7-2,NA,TGTGCCAGCAGCTCCCGGTTCGGATACGAGCAGTACTTC,CASSSRFGYEQYF
TRBJ2-3,once,TRBV6-5,NA,TGTGCCAGCAGTTACACCTATTCGAATACGCAGTATTTT,CASSYTYSNTQYF
TRBJ1-1,NA,TRBV9,NA,TGTGCCAGCAGCTCCCAGGCTATGGGGAACACTGAAGCTTTCTTT,CASSSQAMGNTEAFF
TRBJ2-7,NA,TRBV7-2,NA,TGTGCCAGCAGCTTAGGGCGCAGGTACGAGCAGTACTTC,CASSLGRRYEQYF
TRBJ1-2,NA,TRBV11-2,TRBD1,TGTGCCAGCAGCTTTAGGGACAGCTCTTTCTATGGCTACACCTTC,CASSFRDSSFYGYTF
TRBJ1-4,NA,TRBV30,TRBD1,TGTGCCTGGATTAAGGGGGCAGGAAAACTGTTTTTT,CAWIKGAGKLFF
TRBJ2-7,NA,TRBV4-1,NA,TGCGCCAGCAGCCAACGACACTTCTCGTCCGGCGAGCAGTACTTC,CASSQRHFSSGEQYF
TRBJ2-3,NA,TRBV2,NA,TGTGCCAGCAGTGAATCGGAATGGGCCGTGGATACGCAGTATTTT,CASSESEWAVDTQYF
TRBJ2-1,NA,TRBV4-1,NA,TGCGCCAGCAGCCAAAATCGAGCGGGTGGAAACTACAATGAGCAGTTCTTC,CASSQNRAGGNYNEQFF
TRBJ2-1,NA,TRBV13,NA,TGTGCCACCGTCGACCCCCCAGGAGTGGGGAATGAGCAGTTCTTC,CATVDPPGVGNEQFF
TRBJ2-1,NA,TRBV7-7,TRBD1,TGTGCCAGCAGCATGGAGACAGGGGCGCCCTACAATGAGCAGTTCTTC,CASSMETGAPYNEQFF
TRBJ2-7,NA,TRBV6-5,NA,TGTGCCAGCAGCGCTCCGGACACGAGGGAGCAGTACTTC,CASSAPDTREQYF
TRBJ1-2,NA,TRBV4-1,NA,TGCGCCAGCAGCCAAGAGAGTCAACCGAAGCTCTATGGCTACACCTTC,CASSQESQPKLYGYTF
TRBJ1-2,few,TRBV18,TRBD1,TGTGCCAGCTCACCAGCCGACAGGGATGGCTACACCTTC,CASSPADRDGYTF
TRBJ2-6,once,TRBV18,NA,TGTGCCAGCTCACCAGGCGGACCTCTAGGCGGGGCCAACGTCCTGACTTTC,CASSPGGPLGGANVLTF
TRBJ2-7,NA,TRBV10-1,TRBD2,TGCGCCAGCAGTCCGGGACTAGAATCAAGCGAGCAGTACTTC,CASSPGLESSEQYF
TRBJ1-1,NA,TRBV2,NA,TGTGCCAGCAGTGAATGGGGTCCCACTGAAGCTTTCTTT,CASSEWGPTEAFF
TRBJ2-4,NA,TRBV28,NA,TGTGCCAGCAGTCGGACACTAGCCAAAAACATTCAGTACTTC,CASSRTLAKNIQYF
TRBJ2-3,NA,TRBV7-3,TRBD2,TGTGCCAGCAGCTTAACGCCCCTAGCGGGAAGGGCGGATACGCAGTATTTT,CASSLTPLAGRADTQYF
TRBJ1-4,NA,TRBV5-4,TRBD1,TGTGCCAGCAGCTTCCCAACAGGGGGAAGAACTAATGAAAAACTGTTTTTT,CASSFPTGGRTNEKLFF
TRBJ2-7,NA,TRBV5-1,NA,TGCGCCAGCAGCCCGCACCCACCTAGCGAGGAGCAGTACTTC,CASSPHPPSEEQYF
TRBJ1-1,NA,TRBV19,NA,TGTGCCAGTAAATTGAACACTGAAGCTTTCTTT,CASKLNTEAFF
TRBJ1-2,NA,TRBV6-5,TRBD1,TGTGCCAGCAGTTACCAGGGACAGGGCTCCTATGGCTACACCTTC,CASSYQGQGSYGYTF
TRBJ2-3,few,TRBV28,NA,TGTGCCAGCAGCCCACCGGAGGGGCACGGCCCAGATACGCAGTATTTT,CASSPPEGHGPDTQYF
TRBJ2-1,many,TRBV5-1,TRBD1,TGCGCCAGCAGCGTTAAGCCGGGACAGGGGGCTGATGAGCAGTTCTTC,CASSVKPGQGADEQFF
TRBJ2-7,NA,TRBV5-4,TRBD1,TGTGCCAGCAGCCCCAGGGGGCACTACGAGCAGTACTTC,CASSPRGHYEQYF
TRBJ2-1,once,TRBV10-3,NA,TGTGCCATCAGTGAGCGTCCGGCTAGCGAGAATGAGCAGTTCTTC,CAISERPASENEQFF
TRBJ2-7,NA,TRBV11-2,NA,TGTGCCAGCAGCTTCGTAGAGGGGTACGAGCAGTACTTC,CASSFVEGYEQYF
TRBJ1-6,NA,TRBV9,NA,TGTGCCAGCAGCGTAGAGAACAGGGATAATTCACCCCTCCACTTT,CASSVENRDNSPLHF
TRBJ1-2,NA,TRBV28,NA,TGTGCCAGCATTTCAAATCACTATGGCTACACCTTC,CASISNHYGYTF